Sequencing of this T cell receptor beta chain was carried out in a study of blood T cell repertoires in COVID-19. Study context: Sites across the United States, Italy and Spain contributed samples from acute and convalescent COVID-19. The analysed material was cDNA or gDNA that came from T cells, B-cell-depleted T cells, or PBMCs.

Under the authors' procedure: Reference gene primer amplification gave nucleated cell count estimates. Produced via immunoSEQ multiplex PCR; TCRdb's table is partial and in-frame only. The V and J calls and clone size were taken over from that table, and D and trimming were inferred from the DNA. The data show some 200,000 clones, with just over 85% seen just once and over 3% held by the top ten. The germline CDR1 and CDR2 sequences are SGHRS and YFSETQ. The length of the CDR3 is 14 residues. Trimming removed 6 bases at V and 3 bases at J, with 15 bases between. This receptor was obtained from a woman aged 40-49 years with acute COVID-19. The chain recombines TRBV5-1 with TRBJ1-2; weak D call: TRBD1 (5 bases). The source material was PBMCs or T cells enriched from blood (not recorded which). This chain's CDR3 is CASNPSGGDYGYTF. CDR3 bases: TGCGCCAGCAACCCTAGCGGAGGGGACTATGGCTACACCTTC. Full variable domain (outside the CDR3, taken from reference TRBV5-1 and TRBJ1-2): KAGVTQTPRYLIKTRGQQVTLSCSPISGHRSVSWYQQTPGQGLQFLFEYFSETQRNKGNFPGRFSGRQFSNSRSEMNVSTLELGDSALYLCASNPSGGDYGYTFGSGTRLTVV.